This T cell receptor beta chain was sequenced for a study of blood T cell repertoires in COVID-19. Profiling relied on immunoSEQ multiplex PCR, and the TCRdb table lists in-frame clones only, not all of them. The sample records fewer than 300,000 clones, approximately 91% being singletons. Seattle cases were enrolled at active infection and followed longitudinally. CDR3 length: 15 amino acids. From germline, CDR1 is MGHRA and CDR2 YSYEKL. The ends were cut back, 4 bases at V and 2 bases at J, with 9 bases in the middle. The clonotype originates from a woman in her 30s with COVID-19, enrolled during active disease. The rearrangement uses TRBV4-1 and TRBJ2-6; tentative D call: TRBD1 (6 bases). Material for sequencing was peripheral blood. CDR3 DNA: TGCGCCAGCAGCCGAGGACAGACTGGGGCCAACGTCCTGACTTTC. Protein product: CASSRGQTGANVLTF.